The 29 T cell receptor beta chains below come from one sample, sequenced in a study of blood T cells in healthy people across ages. With a J-beta primer mix and a sample-barcoded 5' primer, a second PCR ran about 7 to 11 cycles. TCRdb processed the 5' RACE reads anew with MiXCR; each CDR3 protein has one entry. The top ten hold under 20% of the sample, which has fewer than 1 million distinct CDR3 sequences, under 45% seen once. Material for sequencing was blood. The receptors stem from a man aged 60 to 69 in good health.

The V call is TRBV3-1, the J call TRBJ2-7, with D unclear. Trimming took off 1 base at V and 6 bases at J, with 7 bases between the two ends. The CDR3 is 12 amino acids. Germline CDR1 LGHDT, CDR2 YNNKEL (reference sequence). DNA of the CDR3: TGTGCCAGCAGCCAAGCTCGGGTCGAGCAGTACTTC. Its protein product is CASSQARVEQYF.

The chain has TRBV4-3 and TRBJ2-3; D remains unclear. This CDR3 is built from 15 residues. With 2 bases removed from V and 2 bases from J, the gap between germline ends came to 11 bases. Germline CDR1 LGHNA, CDR2 YSLEER. This CDR3 reads CASSQRSWDTDTQYF. CDR3 in DNA: TGCGCCAGCAGCCAAAGATCGTGGGACACAGATACGCAGTATTTT.

The chain employs TRBV2 and TRBJ1-5; D call uncertain. CDR3 length: 17 amino acids. Germline V gene lookup returns CDR1 SNHLY and CDR2 FYNNEI. The V end was cut by 0 bases, the J end by 0 bases, with 12 bases between. The CDR3 protein is CASSEALQQNSNQPQHF. In DNA form, the CDR3 reads TGTGCCAGCAGTGAAGCGCTTCAACAGAATAGCAATCAGCCCCAGCATTTT.

The chain carries TRBV24-1 and TRBJ1-2; 8 bases are a match to TRBD1. The V segment lost 5 bases and the J segment 0 bases; nucleotides outside the gene matches: 4. Germline-derived CDR1 and CDR2 are KGHDR and SFDVKD. This CDR3 contains 15 residues. For the CDR3, the DNA is TGTGCCACCAGTGCCGGACAGGGCTCTAACTATGGCTACACCTTC. Its protein is CATSAGQGSNYGYTF.

This clonotype was picked up a small number of times. The rearrangement joins TRBV7-2 to TRBJ2-4; TRBD2 agrees at 8 bases. Germline CDR1 reads SGHTA; CDR2 reads FQGNSA. Trimming at V came to 0 bases and at J to 13 bases, leaving 11 bases not matched to a gene. The CDR3 runs 15 residues. CDR3 DNA: TGTGCCAGCAGCTTAGCGTCTAGCGGGCAGCGGGAGCAGTACTTC. As protein: CASSLASSGQREQYF.

This clonotype occurred many times. This chain joins TRBV7-9 and TRBJ1-2; D not resolved. Deletions cut 5 bases from V and 1 base from J, with 11 bases between. The CDR3 extends over 14 amino acids. The germline CDR1 and CDR2 sequences are SEHNR and FQNEAQ (reference sequence). The CDR3 bases are TGTGCCAGCAGCCCTCGAGGACTTAACTATGGCTACACCTTC. Translated: CASSPRGLNYGYTF.

This chain connects TRBV25-1 to TRBJ1-4; D remains unclear. Between the trimmed V and J ends, which lost 3 bases and 4 bases, there was a span of 12 bases. CDR1 is MGHDK, CDR2 SYGVNS, per germline. CDR3 length: 15 amino acids. CDR3 amino acids: CASSELLTDNEKLFF. CDR3 coding DNA: TGTGCCAGCAGTGAGCTATTGACCGATAATGAAAAACTGTTTTTT.

CDR3 sequence: CASSLRLGDSSYEQYF. The CDR3 nucleotides read TGTGCCAGCAGCTTAAGGCTGGGGGACAGTTCCTACGAGCAGTACTTC. The J gene is TRBJ2-7, the V gene TRBV11-2; 7 bases agree with TRBD1. This CDR3 contains 16 residues. Unmatched junction bases numbered 8, after V lost 2 bases and J lost 1 base. CDR1 is SGHAT, CDR2 FQNNGV, per germline.

There are many counts of this clonotype. The J gene is TRBJ2-1, the V gene TRBV12-3 or TRBV12-4; TRBD1 or TRBD2 may be the D gene (5 bases each). The CDR3 covers 14 residues. V dropped 6 bases and J dropped 10 bases, with 19 bases sitting between them. The CDR3, as DNA: TGTGCCAGCAGCCCCACCACGTTAGGGGACGAGCAGTTCTTC. Translation gives CASSPTTLGDEQFF.

Details on this clonotype: A much larger clone differs from this one at a single base, so this may be a read error. The genes are TRBV29-1 and TRBJ2-1, with D possibly called TRBD1 or TRBD2 (6 bases each). Trimming took off 8 bases at V and 1 base at J, with 15 bases between the two ends. The CDR3 sequence is 14 residues long. The V gene's germline CDR1 is SQVTM and CDR2 ANQGSEA. The CDR3 nucleotides read TGCAGCTTCAATGGGGGGCCATCCTACAATGAGCAGTTCTTC. Amino acids: CSFNGGPSYNEQFF.

This chain links TRBV6-5 with TRBJ2-7, with TRBD2 identical over 8 bases. CDR1 is MNHEY, CDR2 SVGAGI, per germline. The V and J ends lost 4 bases and 4 bases, in that order; junction bases with no gene match: 6. This CDR3 is built from 14 residues. CDR3 residues: CASSSPGLGYEQYF. CDR3 bases: TGTGCCAGCAGTTCTCCGGGACTAGGGTACGAGCAGTACTTC.

This clonotype was seen more than once but under ten times. This rearrangement joins TRBV5-1 to TRBJ2-5, with 9 bases matching TRBD1. With 4 bases clipped from V and 5 bases from J, the junction kept 6 bases outside the gene matches. This CDR3 has 14 amino acids. CDR1 and CDR2 from the germline V gene are SGHRS and YFSETQ. CDR3: CASSAGQGGETQYF. The CDR3 DNA sequence: TGCGCCAGCAGCGCGGGACAGGGCGGGGAGACCCAGTACTTC. Full variable domain (remainder filled in from reference TRBV5-1 and TRBJ2-5): KAGVTQTPRYLIKTRGQQVTLSCSPISGHRSVSWYQQTPGQGLQFLFEYFSETQRNKGNFPGRFSGRQFSNSRSEMNVSTLELGDSALYLCASSAGQGGETQYFGPGTRLLVL.

This clonotype was counted a few times. The rearrangement links TRBV10-3 to TRBJ1-5; TRBD1 matches at 7 bases. CDR3 length equals 14 residues. CDR1 and CDR2 (germline): ENHRY, SYGVKD. With V trimmed by 3 bases and J by 6 bases, 5 bases remained unmatched. In DNA, the CDR3 is TGTGCCATCAGTGACTCAGGGGGTAGTCAGCCCCAGCATTTT. This gives the protein CAISDSGGSQPQHF.

Only one count was recorded for this clonotype. V is TRBV20-1 and J is TRBJ2-3; TRBD2 agrees at 7 bases. In germline, CDR1 is DFQATT, CDR2 SNEGSKA (reference sequence). This CDR3 contains 14 residues. Trimming removed 6 bases from V and 2 bases from J; junction bases left unmatched: 8. CDR3 coding DNA: TGCAGTGCCAAAAGCGGGGAGACCACAGATACGCAGTATTTT. Amino acids: CSAKSGETTDTQYF.

This clonotype has more than one count but fewer than ten. V usage is TRBV6-2 or TRBV6-3 and J usage is TRBJ1-2, with TRBD1 matching over 7 bases. This CDR3 has 15 residues. Germline CDR1 is MNHEY and CDR2 is SVGEGT. The V segment lost 6 bases and the J segment 4 bases; nucleotides outside the gene matches: 11. The CDR3 loop is CASSSPDRSAYGYTF. DNA of the CDR3: TGTGCCAGCAGCTCCCCGGACAGGTCCGCCTATGGCTACACCTTC.

This rearrangement joins TRBV5-5 to TRBJ2-7, with D maybe TRBD2 (5 bases). CDR1 and CDR2 from the germline V gene are SGHKS and YYEKEE (reference sequence). Deletions cut 2 bases from V and 2 bases from J, with 11 bases between. The CDR3 loop spans 14 amino acids. The CDR3 protein is CASSLTREAYEQYF. The CDR3 DNA sequence: TGTGCCAGCAGCTTAACACGGGAAGCCTACGAGCAGTACTTC.

The V and J genes are TRBV7-2 and TRBJ1-3, with D unclear. The germline V gene has CDR1 SGHTA and CDR2 FQGNSA. The ends were cut back, 2 bases at V and 1 base at J, with 15 bases in the middle. The CDR3 is 17 amino acids. The CDR3 DNA is TGTGCCAGCAGCTTATCCGGGAAGGCTATATCTGGAAACACCATATATTTT. Its translation: CASSLSGKAISGNTIYF.

V and J are TRBV5-1 and TRBJ1-5; possibly TRBD1 for D (6 bases). The ends were cut back, 0 bases at V and 2 bases at J, with 12 bases in the middle. This CDR3 has 16 amino acids. Germline V gene lookup returns CDR1 SGHRS and CDR2 YFSETQ. The CDR3 sequence: CASSLAPTGGNQPQHF. As DNA, the CDR3 is TGCGCCAGCAGCTTGGCCCCGACAGGAGGCAATCAGCCCCAGCATTTT.

This clonotype has just a few counts. This CDR3 is CSALKEEQAVIAKNIQYF. In DNA form, the CDR3 reads TGCAGTGCTTTAAAGGAAGAACAAGCTGTAATAGCCAAAAACATTCAGTACTTC. V is TRBV20-1 and J is TRBJ2-4; no clear D. With 5 bases removed from V and 0 bases from J, the gap between germline ends came to 23 bases. CDR3 length equals 18 residues. CDR1 and CDR2 (germline): DFQATT, SNEGSKA (reference sequence).

This clonotype was seen only a few times. CDR3 in amino acids: CSAKGAPGADTQYF. DNA for the CDR3: TGCAGTGCTAAGGGTGCCCCTGGCGCAGATACGCAGTATTTT. This chain uses TRBV20-1 with TRBJ2-3, with D unresolved. This CDR3 contains 14 residues. V was cut by 4 bases and J by 4 bases, with 15 bases left in between. CDR1 is DFQATT and CDR2 is SNEGSKA in the germline V gene (reference sequence).

This clonotype was counted between two and nine times. The chain employs TRBV15 and TRBJ2-7; D gene ambiguous. The CDR3 is 13 amino acids. Trimming removed 0 bases at V and 3 bases at J, with 6 bases between. Looked up from germline, CDR1 is LNHNV and CDR2 is YYDKDF (reference sequence). CDR3 sequence (DNA): TGTGCCACCAGCAGAGACCCTTTCTACGAGCAGTACTTC. Its protein product is CATSRDPFYEQYF.

Comment on this clonotype: A read error is possible here, since a much larger clone lies one base away. The J gene is TRBJ2-5, the V gene TRBV7-9; TRBD1 matches 8 bases. This CDR3 contains 16 residues. Per the germline V gene, CDR1 is SEHNR and CDR2 is FQNEAQ (reference sequence). Losses at the gene ends were 7 bases for V and 11 bases for J; bases not matched to a gene: 21. The CDR3 DNA follows: TGTGCCAGCATCCCGTTCGGGACAGGTGTCTACAATGAGCAGTACTTC. The encoded protein is CASIPFGTGVYNEQYF.

This chain joins TRBV27 and TRBJ2-2; either TRBD1 or TRBD2 may fit D (5 bases each). The V gene's germline CDR1 is MNHEY and CDR2 SMNVEV (reference sequence). V lost 6 bases, J lost 6 bases, and 8 bases lay in between. The CDR3 spans 12 residues. CDR3 DNA sequence: TGTGCCAGCAGACTAGGGGCCGGGGAGCTGTTTTTT. Protein sequence: CASRLGAGELFF.

The chain employs TRBV2 and TRBJ2-3; 9 bases map to TRBD2. V shed 8 bases, J shed 6 bases, and the junction held 12 bases outside the gene matches. Germline CDR1 reads SNHLY; CDR2 reads FYNNEI. The CDR3 is 15 residues long. The CDR3 is CASPVASGARDTQYF. In DNA, the CDR3 is TGTGCCAGCCCAGTTGCTAGCGGGGCCCGGGATACGCAGTATTTT.

CDR3 nucleotide sequence: TGTGCCAGCAGCTTATCGACAGGGATTAGTGCCACAGATACGCAGTATTTT. Protein sequence: CASSLSTGISATDTQYF. This chain connects TRBV7-6 to TRBJ2-3; TRBD1 aligns across 7 bases. The V segment lost 2 bases and the J segment 2 bases; nucleotides outside the gene matches: 10. CDR3 length: 17 amino acids. Per germline, CDR1 SGHVS and CDR2 FNYEAQ.

The chain links TRBV11-2 to TRBJ2-1, with TRBD1 identical over 8 bases. Germline V gives CDR1 SGHAT, CDR2 FQNNGV. This CDR3 spans 15 amino acids. V lost 5 bases to trimming and J lost 6 bases; unmatched junction nucleotides: 9. For the CDR3, the DNA is TGTGCCAGCAGCCCATGGACAGGGATAGGCAATGAGCAGTTCTTC. Protein sequence: CASSPWTGIGNEQFF. Full variable domain (missing parts from reference TRBV11-2 and TRBJ2-1): EAGVAQSPRYKIIEKRQSVAFWCNPISGHATLYWYQQILGQGPKLLIQFQNNGVVDDSQLPKDRFSAERLKGVDSTLKIQPAKLEDSAVYLCASSPWTGIGNEQFFGPGTRLTVL.

This clonotype has a handful of counts. This chain links TRBV6-1 with TRBJ2-6; weak D call: TRBD1 (5 bases). Germline assignment: CDR1 MNHNS and CDR2 SASEGT. The length of the CDR3 is 19 residues. The V end was cut by 5 bases, the J end by 0 bases, with 20 bases between. CDR3 DNA sequence: TGTGCCAGCAGTACCTTCCGGTCGGACACGGTCTCTGGGGCCAACGTCCTGACTTTC. As protein: CASSTFRSDTVSGANVLTF.

The rearrangement uses TRBV7-2 and TRBJ2-3, with TRBD2 identical over 10 bases. V was pared by 4 bases and J by 5 bases, with 9 bases of the junction left unmatched. The CDR3 runs to 16 residues. Looked up from germline, CDR1 is SGHTA and CDR2 is FQGNSA. For the CDR3, the DNA is TGTGCCAGCAGCTCCACAGCGGGGGGGCCGGGAGATACGCAGTATTTT. Translating gives CASSSTAGGPGDTQYF.

The CDR3 coding sequence is TGTGCCAGCAGCGTAGATCAGGGGCGGGTCACCGGGGAGCTGTTTTTT. Translating gives CASSVDQGRVTGELFF. This chain uses TRBV9 with TRBJ2-2, with D possibly being TRBD1 (6 bases). The V gene's germline CDR1 is SGDLS and CDR2 YYNGEE. The length of the CDR3 is 16 residues. Trimming took off 0 bases at V and 4 bases at J, with 13 bases between the two ends. The complete variable domain, with remaining parts taken from reference TRBV9 and TRBJ2-2, reads DSGVTQTPKHLITATGQRVTLRCSPRSGDLSVYWYQQSLDQGLQFLIQYYNGEERAKGNILERFSAQQFPDLHSELNLSSLELGDSALYFCASSVDQGRVTGELFFGEGSRLTVL.